The 29 T cell receptor beta chains reported below all come from one sample, sequenced in a study of T cell responses to AZD1222 COVID-19 vaccine. Clones were read by immunoSEQ multiplex PCR, and TCRdb kept only the in-frame ones, dropping some. The repertoire consists of 150,000 to 200,000 clones, with more than 80% occurring once and the leading ten covering more than 4%. The input for sequencing was peripheral blood, taken 28 days after the second dose of the MenACWY control vaccine. The receptors were gathered from an adult who received the MenACWY meningococcal vaccine as a control.

This chain uses TRBV7-8 with TRBJ1-5; the match to TRBD1 covers 12 bases. This CDR3 is 16 amino acids long. The V gene end was trimmed by 3 bases and the J gene end by 8 bases; junction bases not matched to a gene: 8. Per the germline V gene, CDR1 is SGHVS and CDR2 is FQNEAQ. CDR3 bases: TGTGCCAGCAGCTTTGGGGGACAGGGGGCCCTAGAGCCCCAGCATTTT. It translates to CASSFGGQGALEPQHF.

This chain uses TRBV12-3 or TRBV12-4 with TRBJ2-3; D is undetermined. The CDR3 is made up of 12 amino acids. Trimming took 3 bases from V and 5 from J, leaving 6 bases between them. The CDR3 sequence: CASSFAGDTQYF. As DNA, the CDR3 is TGTGCCAGCAGTTTCGCAGGAGATACGCAGTATTTT.

The chain employs TRBV29-1 and TRBJ2-6; the D is unclear. Germline loops: CDR1 SQVTM, CDR2 ANQGSEA. V lost 5 bases, J lost 1 base, and 6 bases lay in between. The CDR3 sequence is 13 residues long. CDR3 bases: TGCAGCGTTTCGATGTCTGGGGCCAACGTCCTGACTTTC. Its translation: CSVSMSGANVLTF.

The chain uses TRBV28 and TRBJ2-7, with 7 bases identical to TRBD2. Germline V gene data show CDR1 as MDHEN and CDR2 as SYDVKM. The junction had 12 bases not matched to a gene; V was cut back by 4 bases and J by 3 bases. This CDR3 is built from 16 residues. In DNA, the CDR3 is TGTGCCAGCAGTTCCCTTACGGGAGGCTTAAACTACGAGCAGTACTTC. It translates to CASSSLTGGLNYEQYF. Filled out from reference TRBV28 and TRBJ2-7, the complete variable domain reads DVKVTQSSRYLVKRTGEKVFLECVQDMDHENMFWYRQDPGLGLRLIYFSYDVKMKEKGDIPEGYSVSREKKERFSLILESASTNQTSMYLCASSSLTGGLNYEQYFGPGTRLTVT.

The gene calls are TRBV28 and TRBJ2-3; D might be TRBD1 (6 bases). The germline V gene encodes CDR1 MDHEN and CDR2 SYDVKM. V was cut by 2 bases and J by 1 base, with 7 bases left in between. CDR3 length: 14 residues. The CDR3 is CASSLDRRTDTQYF. The CDR3 DNA follows: TGTGCCAGCAGTTTAGACAGGCGCACAGATACGCAGTATTTT.

The chain links TRBV6-4 to TRBJ2-5, with D uncertain. V was pared by 3 bases and J by 5 bases, with 10 bases between. CDR3 length: 13 residues. Germline values: CDR1 MRHNA, CDR2 SNTAGT. In DNA, the CDR3 is TGTGCCAGCAGTGAGACTGAAGGGGAGACCCAGTACTTC. Its protein product is CASSETEGETQYF.

Regarding this clone: The sample contains more than one DNA sequence encoding this CDR3. The rearrangement links TRBV25-1 to TRBJ1-2; 7 positions agree with TRBD1. The CDR3 runs to 13 residues. Per the germline V gene, CDR1 is MGHDK and CDR2 is SYGVNS. The V segment lost 2 bases and the J segment 3 bases; nucleotides outside the gene matches: 0. The CDR3: CASSEGTDYGYTF. The DNA for the CDR3 is TGTGCCAGCAGTGAAGGGACAGACTATGGCTACACCTTC.

The chain joins TRBV28 to TRBJ2-5, with D possibly TRBD1 on 6 matching bases. There are 15 residues in the CDR3. The germline V gene encodes CDR1 MDHEN and CDR2 SYDVKM. V lost 3 bases and J 0 bases, leaving 11 bases between the germline ends. The CDR3 coding sequence is TGTGCCAGCAGTTTTTACAGGGCCTACCAAGAGACCCAGTACTTC. As protein: CASSFYRAYQETQYF.

The V and J genes are TRBV6-1 and TRBJ2-7; D might be TRBD2 (6 bases). Germline loops: CDR1 MNHNS, CDR2 SASEGT. Deletions cut 1 base from V and 1 base from J, with 8 bases between. The CDR3 spans 14 residues. For the CDR3, the DNA is TGTGCCAGCAGTGAAGGGGCGGGGTCCTACGAGCAGTACTTC. It translates to CASSEGAGSYEQYF.

V usage is TRBV28 and J usage is TRBJ2-2; 9 positions agree with TRBD1. CDR1 is MDHEN and CDR2 is SYDVKM in the germline V gene. The CDR3 is 16 residues long. V dropped 5 bases and J dropped 5; count of bases not matched to a gene: 9. The CDR3 reads CASSPTGTGLTGELFF. Written as DNA, the CDR3 is TGTGCCAGCAGTCCGACCGGGACAGGGTTGACCGGGGAGCTGTTTTTT.

The CDR3 region has the DNA TGTGCCTGGAGTCTCTATATGACCGGCTCCTACGAGCAGTACTTC. Translation: CAWSLYMTGSYEQYF. The chain recombines TRBV30 with TRBJ2-7; no clear D. The germline V gene encodes CDR1 GTSNPN and CDR2 SVGIG (reference sequence). This CDR3 has 15 amino acids. The germline V and J ends were trimmed by 2 bases and 0 bases, with 14 bases remaining between them.

This clone has just a few counts. This chain links TRBV5-1 with TRBJ1-1; maybe TRBD1 (6 bases). The CDR3 length is 14 residues. Germline loops: CDR1 SGHRS, CDR2 YFSETQ. Between the trimmed V and J ends, which lost 3 bases and 0 bases, there was a span of 9 bases. The CDR3 spells CASSSGTLNTEAFF. CDR3 in DNA: TGCGCCAGCAGCTCCGGGACATTGAACACTGAAGCTTTCTTT.

This clone was recorded only once. The rearrangement joins TRBV5-5 to TRBJ2-3; 7 nucleotides agree with TRBD1. The CDR3 has 14 amino acids. Germline V gives CDR1 SGHKS, CDR2 YYEKEE (reference sequence). After removal of 3 bases from V and 3 bases from J, the junction contained 4 bases not matched to a gene. The CDR3 loop reads CASSSGQATDTQYF. CDR3 coding DNA: TGTGCCAGCAGCTCAGGACAGGCAACAGATACGCAGTATTTT.

The chain combines TRBV6-5 with TRBJ2-2; D not certain. V lost 0 bases, J lost 6 bases, and 5 bases lay in between. The germline gives CDR1 MNHEY, CDR2 SVGAGI. CDR3 length equals 13 residues. CDR3 DNA: TGTGCCAGCAGTTACTCGAAACCCGGGGAGCTGTTTTTT. Encoded protein: CASSYSKPGELFF.

J is TRBJ2-5 and V is TRBV30; the D gene is possibly TRBD2 (7 bases). The germline CDR1 and CDR2 sequences are GTSNPN and SVGIG (reference sequence). The CDR3 extends over 16 amino acids. V lost 0 bases to trimming and J lost 2 bases, with 16 bases between them. The CDR3 sequence: CAWSVGAGESQETQYF. The DNA of the CDR3 is TGTGCCTGGAGTGTGGGGGCGGGGGAGTCACAAGAGACCCAGTACTTC.

J is TRBJ1-5 and V is TRBV7-2, with 7 positions matching TRBD1. The germline CDR1 and CDR2 sequences are SGHTA and FQGNSA. V trimming: 4 bases; J trimming: 5 bases; junction bases outside the gene matches: 11. The CDR3 totals 16 residues. The CDR3 DNA sequence: TGTGCCAGCAGCTCCTCACTGGGCAGGGGGTATCAGCCCCAGCATTTT. This codes for CASSSSLGRGYQPQHF.

This clone was recorded only once. The chain joins TRBV4-3 to TRBJ1-5, with D unresolved. Trimming took off 0 bases at V and 4 bases at J, with 10 bases between the two ends. The CDR3 loop spans 15 amino acids. Germline loops: CDR1 LGHNA, CDR2 YSLEER. CDR3 nucleotide sequence: TGCGCCAGCAGCCAAGATGCGGGAGAGAATCAGCCCCAGCATTTT. Amino acid sequence: CASSQDAGENQPQHF.

V gene TRBV25-1 combines with J gene TRBJ2-6; 11 nucleotides line up with TRBD1. The CDR3 runs 18 residues. With V trimmed by 7 bases and J by 4 bases, 12 bases remained unmatched. The germline CDR1 and CDR2 sequences are MGHDK and SYGVNS. CDR3 amino acids: CASTPLGDRGAGANVLTF. CDR3 DNA sequence: TGTGCCAGCACTCCCTTGGGGGACAGGGGGGCAGGGGCCAACGTCCTGACTTTC.

This clone has a single count. V is TRBV11-2 and J is TRBJ2-7, with TRBD2 identical over 11 bases. This CDR3 comprises 15 residues. V dropped 5 bases and J dropped 0; count of bases not matched to a gene: 3. Per the germline V gene, CDR1 is SGHAT and CDR2 is FQNNGV. In nucleotides, the CDR3 is TGTGCCAGCAGCACTAGCGGGAGCCGCTCCTACGAGCAGTACTTC. The encoded protein is CASSTSGSRSYEQYF.

The gene calls are TRBV5-1 and TRBJ1-4, with 7 bases that match TRBD1. V shed 5 bases, J shed 0 bases, and the junction held 1 base outside the gene matches. Germline loops: CDR1 SGHRS, CDR2 YFSETQ. This CDR3 has 14 residues. CDR3 nucleotides: TGCGCCAGCAGTCAGGGGGCAACTAATGAAAAACTGTTTTTT. Protein: CASSQGATNEKLFF.

This chain links TRBV6-1 with TRBJ2-5; the D is unclear. Per germline, CDR1 MNHNS and CDR2 SASEGT. The V and J ends lost 0 bases and 7 bases respectively, with 6 bases between them. The CDR3 totals 12 residues. The CDR3 sequence is CASSEAVGTQYF. The CDR3 DNA reads TGTGCCAGCAGTGAAGCCGTGGGGACCCAGTACTTC.

V gene TRBV9 combines with J gene TRBJ2-7, with TRBD2 matching over 8 bases. Germline V lookup: CDR1 SGDLS, CDR2 YYNGEE. V lost 0 bases to trimming and J lost 0 bases; unmatched junction nucleotides: 5. The CDR3 consists of 16 residues. The CDR3 bases are TGTGCCAGCAGCGTAGGTGTAGCGGGGAACTCCTACGAGCAGTACTTC. Its translation is CASSVGVAGNSYEQYF.

V gene TRBV30 combines with J gene TRBJ2-7, with a tentative D call TRBD2 (6 bases). The CDR3 runs 14 residues. The V gene lost 2 bases and the J gene lost 0 bases, with 11 bases spanning the gap. Germline lookup yields CDR1 GTSNPN and CDR2 SVGIG (reference sequence). This chain's CDR3 is CAWSRLASSYEQYF. The CDR3 DNA reads as TGTGCCTGGAGTCGGCTAGCGAGCTCCTACGAGCAGTACTTC.

The V and J genes are TRBV10-3 and TRBJ2-2; no definite D call. CDR3 length: 16 amino acids. V was clipped by 6 bases and J by 10 bases, with 24 bases between them. CDR1 is ENHRY and CDR2 is SYGVKD in the germline V gene. The CDR3, as DNA: TGTGCCATCAGAATCGGTTTCGGAGAGAACACTGAGGAGCTGTTTTTT. Protein product: CAIRIGFGENTEELFF.

J is TRBJ2-7 and V is TRBV24-1; 9 bases are a match to TRBD1. J was trimmed by 1 base and V by 12 bases; bases with no gene match: 6. The CDR3 is made up of 13 amino acids. CDR1 is KGHDR, CDR2 SFDVKD, per germline. The CDR3: CAPDRGGSYEQYF. Written as DNA, the CDR3 is TGTGCCCCGGACAGGGGAGGTTCCTACGAGCAGTACTTC.

The chain couples TRBV30 to TRBJ2-2, with D perhaps matching TRBD2 (6 bases). The germline CDR1 and CDR2 sequences are GTSNPN and SVGIG (reference sequence). The CDR3 spans 12 residues. The V end was cut by 3 bases, the J end by 6 bases, with 8 bases between. CDR3 coding DNA: TGTGCCTGGAGCGGAGGGGCCGGGGAGCTGTTTTTT. This codes for CAWSGGAGELFF.

J is TRBJ2-4 and V is TRBV5-1; TRBD1 agrees at 8 bases. Trimming took 4 bases from V and 6 from J; bases not matched to a gene: 15. In germline, CDR1 is SGHRS, CDR2 YFSETQ. The CDR3 loop spans 17 amino acids. CDR3 bases: TGCGCCAGCAGCCCCGGACCTCTAGACAGGGGAGTAAACATTCAGTACTTC. Amino acid sequence: CASSPGPLDRGVNIQYF.

The V and J genes are TRBV9 and TRBJ2-5, with D maybe TRBD2 (5 bases). Germline CDR1 is SGDLS and CDR2 is YYNGEE. This CDR3 region has 16 residues. Trimming took 3 bases from V and 3 from J, leaving 18 bases between them. The CDR3 loop is CASSALATEMEETQYF. As DNA, the CDR3 is TGTGCCAGCAGCGCCTTAGCGACCGAGATGGAAGAGACCCAGTACTTC. The variable domain in full, completed from reference TRBV9 and TRBJ2-5, reads DSGVTQTPKHLITATGQRVTLRCSPRSGDLSVYWYQQSLDQGLQFLIQYYNGEERAKGNILERFSAQQFPDLHSELNLSSLELGDSALYFCASSALATEMEETQYFGPGTRLLVL.

This chain links TRBV3-1 (or the pseudogene TRBV3-2) with TRBJ1-3; D is perhaps TRBD1 (6 bases). V was trimmed by 3 bases and J by 0 bases, leaving 15 bases between them. The CDR3 contains 17 residues. Germline V CDR1 and CDR2: LGHDT, YNNKEL (reference sequence). The CDR3 DNA is TGTGCCAGCAGCCATGCTTCCAGGGGAGGCTCTGGAAACACCATATATTTT. Translation: CASSHASRGGSGNTIYF.